The next 9 T cell receptor beta chains were all read from a single sample in a study of Graves' ophthalmopathy and Graves' hyperthyroidism. TCR beta CDR3 amplification used RNA transcripts. Second-round multiplex PCR came after a first-round RT-PCR that employed HTBI primers. TCRdb reprocessed the multiplex PCR reads via MiXCR and lists one record per CDR3 protein. This sample carries around 660,000 distinct CDR3 sequences, roughly two fifths of them seen once, and the ten largest clones take roughly 3%. Specimen: peripheral blood. The receptors originated from an adult man with Graves' ophthalmopathy.

V usage is TRBV10-2 and J usage is TRBJ1-6; possible D gene TRBD1, 5 bases. In germline, CDR1 is WSHSY, CDR2 SAAADI. Between the trimmed V and J ends, which lost 10 bases and 6 bases, there was a span of 16 bases. CDR3 size: 14 residues. In DNA form, the CDR3 reads TGCGCCACCTCAGGGCAAGGTCTTAATTCACCCCTCCACTTT. Protein: CATSGQGLNSPLHF.

This clonotype was seen at least ten times. The chain couples TRBV7-9 to TRBJ1-4, with no clear D. Per germline, CDR1 SEHNR and CDR2 FQNEAQ (reference sequence). The CDR3 sequence is 15 residues long. V was pared by 0 bases and J by 0 bases, with 5 bases between. The CDR3 spells CASSLARSTNEKLFF. CDR3 nucleotides: TGTGCCAGCAGCTTAGCCCGATCAACTAATGAAAAACTGTTTTTT.

This clonotype has a count of ten or more. The V and J genes are TRBV5-1 and TRBJ1-1; D call uncertain. The germline V gene encodes CDR1 SGHRS and CDR2 YFSETQ. Between the trimmed V and J ends, which lost 0 bases and 1 base, there was a span of 10 bases. The CDR3 is made up of 15 amino acids. CDR3 sequence reads: CASSLGLRPNTEAFF. The DNA for the CDR3 is TGCGCCAGCAGCTTGGGCTTGAGGCCGAACACTGAAGCTTTCTTT.

This rearrangement joins TRBV15 to TRBJ1-4; TRBD1 aligns across 9 bases. CDR1 LNHNV and CDR2 YYDKDF come from the germline V gene (reference sequence). The CDR3 covers 12 residues. The V and J ends lost 9 bases and 7 bases, in that order; junction bases with no gene match: 3. The CDR3 DNA reads as TGTGCCACACGACAGGGGGGTGAAAAACTGTTTTTT. As protein: CATRQGGEKLFF.

This clonotype was observed many times. The J gene is TRBJ1-5, the V gene TRBV2, with D hard to call. This CDR3 comprises 15 residues. V dropped 2 bases and J dropped 2 bases, with 10 bases sitting between them. CDR1 and CDR2 from the germline V gene are SNHLY and FYNNEI. CDR3 region: CASSENKAGNQPQHF. The DNA of the CDR3 is TGTGCCAGCAGTGAAAACAAAGCCGGCAATCAGCCCCAGCATTTT.

This clonotype was counted many times. The rearrangement uses TRBV7-3 and TRBJ2-6; the D gene is possibly TRBD1 (6 bases). The CDR3 runs to 17 residues. V lost 5 bases to trimming and J lost 0 bases, with 14 bases between them. The V gene's germline CDR1 is SGHTA and CDR2 FQGTGA. The CDR3 DNA is TGTGCCAGCAGCCTTCAGGGGCTGGTCTCTGGGGCCAACGTCCTGACTTTC. It encodes CASSLQGLVSGANVLTF.

The V gene is TRBV10-3, the J gene TRBJ2-1; TRBD2 matches 10 bases. CDR3 length: 13 amino acids. The germline V gene encodes CDR1 ENHRY and CDR2 SYGVKD. V lost 11 bases, J lost 5 bases, and 6 bases stayed unmatched. The DNA for the CDR3 is TGTGCCTCCGGACTAGCGGAGAACAATGAGCAGTTCTTC. It encodes CASGLAENNEQFF.

This clonotype has a count of ten or more. This chain links TRBV7-8 with TRBJ1-5, with D possibly being TRBD1 (5 bases). The germline V gene encodes CDR1 SGHVS and CDR2 FQNEAQ. V was shortened by 5 bases and J by 0 bases, with 17 bases between the two germline ends. The CDR3 consists of 17 residues. The CDR3 nucleotides are TGTGCCAGCAGCAAAGTTGAAGGGGCCTATAGCAATCAGCCCCAGCATTTT. Amino acid sequence: CASSKVEGAYSNQPQHF.

The chain has TRBV5-1 and TRBJ1-1; no clear D. This CDR3 has 13 residues. CDR1 and CDR2 from the germline V gene are SGHRS and YFSETQ. The V end lost 1 base, the J end lost 11 bases, and 15 bases lay between the germline ends. The CDR3, as DNA: TGCGCCAGCAGCTTGCGCCAGGAGGAAGGGGCTTTCTTT. Translation: CASSLRQEEGAFF.